One sample yielded the 21 T cell receptor beta chains listed below, sequenced in a study of CD8 T cells in Susac syndrome (dated by TCRdb to between 2019 and 2020). Library method: the immunoSEQ multiplex PCR assay. RNA was extracted using the RNeasy kit, and roughly 0.5 to 1 ug of the RNA was reverse transcribed with random hexamers. TCRdb passed the public sequencing reads through fastp at Q25 and MiXCR, retaining productive beta sequences. Records with the same CDR3 protein are collapsed into one entry carrying the most frequent genes and DNA. The sample contains approximately 170,000 distinct CDR3 sequences, approximately 93% of them found a single time. About 0.086% of the sample rests with the top ten. The sequencing sample was made of CD4+ T cells from PBMCs. The source of these receptors is a human donor with multiple sclerosis.

The V call is TRBV14, the J call TRBJ2-3, with TRBD1 matching over 10 bases. The V gene end was trimmed by 0 bases and the J gene end by 5 bases; junction bases not matched to a gene: 8. CDR1 and CDR2 from the germline V gene are SGHDN and FVKESK. This CDR3 has 17 residues. The CDR3 here is CASSQEAWGTGEDTQYF. In DNA form, the CDR3 reads TGTGCCAGCAGCCAAGAAGCATGGGGGACAGGGGAAGATACGCAGTATTTT. The entire variable domain, with the rest obtained from reference TRBV14 and TRBJ2-3, is as follows: EAGVTQFPSHSVIEKGQTVTLRCDPISGHDNLYWYRRVMGKEIKFLLHFVKESKQDESGMPNNRFLAERTGGTYSTLKVQPAELEDSGVYFCASSQEAWGTGEDTQYFGPGTRLTVL.

The rearrangement links TRBV2 to TRBJ1-1, with no clear D. Germline CDR1 SNHLY, CDR2 FYNNEI. The CDR3 loop spans 14 amino acids. V gave up 2 bases and J gave up 2 bases, with 9 bases separating them. The CDR3 spells CASSERWLNTEAFF. Written as DNA, the CDR3 is TGTGCCAGCAGTGAAAGGTGGCTCAACACTGAAGCTTTCTTT.

This chain joins TRBV24-1 and TRBJ1-2; possible D gene TRBD1, 5 bases. Germline-derived CDR1 and CDR2 are KGHDR and SFDVKD. With 3 bases removed from V and 10 bases from J, the gap between germline ends came to 20 bases. The CDR3 totals 15 residues. The CDR3 reads CATSDPGTSHLDYTF. The CDR3 bases are TGTGCCACCAGTGATCCTGGGACCAGCCACCTGGACTACACCTTC.

In this sample, this clonotype turned up once. This chain joins TRBV28 and TRBJ1-3; D not certain. Deletions cut 2 bases from V and 2 bases from J, with 13 bases between. Germline V CDR1 and CDR2: MDHEN, SYDVKM. The CDR3 loop spans 16 amino acids. Written as DNA, the CDR3 is TGTGCCAGCAGTTTACATTCCCAGTTACCTGGAAACACCATATATTTT. This translates into CASSLHSQLPGNTIYF.

This clonotype has only one observation. The chain links TRBV7-9 to TRBJ1-5; D gene unclear. V shed 1 base and J shed 9 bases, with 16 bases lying between them. CDR3 length: 15 amino acids. Germline assignment: CDR1 SEHNR and CDR2 FQNEAQ (reference sequence). CDR3: CASSLGYAGERPQHF. Written as DNA, the CDR3 is TGTGCCAGCAGCTTAGGGTACGCAGGTGAACGGCCCCAGCATTTT.

This clonotype was observed a single time. The V and J genes are TRBV19 and TRBJ2-1; 8 bases match TRBD2. Germline V gene data show CDR1 as LNHDA and CDR2 as SQIVND (reference sequence). This CDR3 has 18 amino acids. With 5 bases clipped from V and 7 bases from J, the junction kept 19 bases outside the gene matches. CDR3 sequence (DNA): TGTGCCAGTAGTTCCGGCATCCAGCGGGGGCGAGGCCAGAATGAGCAGTTCTTC. Translation gives CASSSGIQRGRGQNEQFF.

This chain uses TRBV6-5 with TRBJ2-5; TRBD1 is a possible D gene (5 bases). The V end lost 5 bases, the J end lost 8 bases, and 12 bases lay between the germline ends. There are 12 residues in the CDR3. Germline CDR1 MNHEY, CDR2 SVGAGI. CDR3 protein: CASSPHQGTQYF. The CDR3 region has the DNA TGTGCCAGCAGTCCACACCAGGGTACCCAGTACTTC.

This sequence joins TRBV6-1 and TRBJ1-2; the D is unclear. The germline V gene has CDR1 MNHNS and CDR2 SASEGT. V was pared by 7 bases and J by 4 bases, with 16 bases between. There are 14 residues in the CDR3. The CDR3 protein is CASISGRVGYGYTF. The CDR3 nucleotides read TGTGCCAGCATATCGGGTAGGGTGGGCTATGGCTACACCTTC.

This clonotype was detected only once. V usage is TRBV13 and J usage is TRBJ2-1, with 9 bases aligning to TRBD2. The germline V gene has CDR1 PRHDT and CDR2 FYEKMQ (reference sequence). With V trimmed by 5 bases and J by 2 bases, 7 bases remained unmatched. CDR3 length: 16 amino acids. This CDR3 reads CASSPGGLAAYNEQFF. The CDR3 nucleotides read TGTGCCAGCAGCCCCGGGGGACTAGCAGCCTACAATGAGCAGTTCTTC.

V usage is TRBV24-1 and J usage is TRBJ2-3; maybe TRBD2 (6 bases). V shed 3 bases and J shed 4 bases, with 13 bases lying between them. The CDR3 is 15 amino acids. CDR1 is KGHDR, CDR2 SFDVKD, per germline. As DNA, the CDR3 is TGTGCCACCAGTGATGGGCCGTCTAGCGCAGATACGCAGTATTTT. This encodes CATSDGPSSADTQYF.

The genes are TRBV7-8 and TRBJ1-2, with unresolved D. This CDR3 has 12 amino acids. The V gene lost 3 bases and the J gene lost 7 bases, with 9 bases spanning the gap. Germline V lookup: CDR1 SGHVS, CDR2 FQNEAQ. The CDR3 loop is CASSFPGFGYTF. CDR3 nucleotide sequence: TGTGCCAGCAGCTTCCCGGGTTTTGGCTACACCTTC.

V and J are TRBV7-2 and TRBJ2-3, with 7 bases aligning to TRBD2. This CDR3 is 13 amino acids long. Looked up from germline, CDR1 is SGHTA and CDR2 is FQGNSA. V gave up 5 bases and J gave up 3 bases; unmatched junction bases: 2. The CDR3 bases are TGTGCCAGCAGCGGTAGCGGGACAGATACGCAGTATTTT. Protein sequence: CASSGSGTDTQYF.

The gene calls are TRBV19 and TRBJ2-2; D perhaps matches TRBD2 (6 bases). This CDR3 region has 15 residues. Trimming stripped 9 bases from V and 3 bases from J, with 17 bases between. Germline CDR1 reads LNHDA; CDR2 reads SQIVND (reference sequence). The CDR3 loop reads CASTLQGLYTGELFF. The CDR3 DNA sequence: TGTGCCAGCACCCTTCAGGGACTCTACACCGGGGAGCTGTTTTTT.

The V and J genes are TRBV3-1 and TRBJ1-2; D remains unclear. The V gene lost 4 bases and the J gene lost 7 bases, with 13 bases spanning the gap. The CDR3 contains 13 residues. Looked up from germline, CDR1 is LGHDT and CDR2 is YNNKEL (reference sequence). The CDR3 DNA is TGTGCCAGCAGCCCCAACGCCGGGTCTGGCTACACCTTC. It translates to CASSPNAGSGYTF.

The genes are TRBV20-1 and TRBJ2-6; unclear D gene. The CDR3 runs 13 residues. Germline V gene data show CDR1 as DFQATT and CDR2 as SNEGSKA (reference sequence). The germline V and J ends were trimmed by 2 bases and 1 base, with 3 bases remaining between them. DNA of the CDR3: TGCAGTGCTAGATTTTCTGGGGCCAACGTCCTGACTTTC. It specifies CSARFSGANVLTF.

The V call is TRBV19, the J call TRBJ2-7, with a tentative D call TRBD2 (7 bases). The CDR3 consists of 16 residues. Trimming removed 0 bases from V and 2 bases from J, with 14 bases in between. The V gene's germline CDR1 is LNHDA and CDR2 SQIVND (reference sequence). The CDR3 region has the DNA TGTGCCAGTAGTATAGACGTTGAGCGGGACACCTACGAGCAGTACTTC. Translated, it gives CASSIDVERDTYEQYF.

For the CDR3, the DNA is TGTGCCAGCAGGGACAGACCCTACGAGCAGTACTTC. Translation: CASRDRPYEQYF. This sequence joins TRBV6-2 or TRBV6-3 and TRBJ2-7, with TRBD1 as a possible D gene (6 bases). This CDR3 spans 12 amino acids. Germline V gene lookup returns CDR1 MNHEY and CDR2 SVGEGT. V lost 6 bases to trimming and J lost 2 bases, with 8 bases between them.

CDR3 in amino acids: CATSRQGRPGGYTF. DNA for the CDR3: TGTGCCACCTCAAGACAGGGGCGGCCTGGTGGCTACACCTTC. This chain links TRBV27 with TRBJ1-2, with 8 bases identical to TRBD1. CDR1 is MNHEY, CDR2 SMNVEV, per germline (reference sequence). The CDR3 totals 14 residues. The V gene end was trimmed by 10 bases and the J gene end by 7 bases; junction bases not matched to a gene: 14.

The chain links TRBV20-1 to TRBJ2-3; D uncertain. V lost 1 base and J 1 base, leaving 9 bases between the germline ends. Germline assignment: CDR1 DFQATT and CDR2 SNEGSKA (reference sequence). The CDR3 is 14 amino acids. The CDR3 nucleotides read TGCAGTGCTAGAGCACGTCGAGGCACAGATACGCAGTATTTT. Its protein product is CSARARRGTDTQYF.

The V and J genes are TRBV11-1 and TRBJ2-4, with D possibly called TRBD1 or TRBD2 (5 bases each). CDR3 length: 13 residues. Germline lookup yields CDR1 SGHAT and CDR2 FQDESV (reference sequence). The germline V and J ends were trimmed by 5 bases and 8 bases, with 13 bases remaining between them. CDR3 sequence reads: CASSLGPEDIQYF. CDR3 nucleotides: TGTGCCAGCAGCCTGGGACCCGAGGACATTCAGTACTTC.

The V and J genes are TRBV27 and TRBJ1-5; D might be TRBD1 (6 bases). This CDR3 is 15 amino acids long. Trimming took off 6 bases at V and 7 bases at J, with 19 bases between the two ends. In germline, CDR1 is MNHEY, CDR2 SMNVEV (reference sequence). The CDR3 reads CASRTTFGGSQPQHF. The CDR3 nucleotides read TGTGCCAGCAGGACTACGTTCGGGGGCAGCCAGCCCCAGCATTTT.